Here is one T cell receptor (beta chain) with its context. The repertoire was sequenced with immunoSEQ multiplex PCR; TCRdb's copy has only in-frame clones and lacks some. The sample holds 170,000 or so clones, approximately 62% seen once. Germline-derived CDR1 and CDR2 are SGHTA and FQGNSA. V shed 1 base, J shed 4 bases, and the junction held 4 bases outside the gene matches. The CDR3 loop spans 15 amino acids. This specimen belongs to a study of shared clonotypes between healthy human individuals. The sample comprised memory CD4+ T cells sorted from blood. The subset was: CD45RA-negative fraction. The chain is built from TRBV7-2 and TRBJ1-2; 9 bases are shared with TRBD1. The sequence was obtained from a man aged 25 to 40 in good health. CDR3 loop: CASSLGGQGIYGYTF. In DNA, the CDR3 is TGTGCCAGCAGCTTAGGTGGACAGGGGATCTATGGCTACACCTTC.